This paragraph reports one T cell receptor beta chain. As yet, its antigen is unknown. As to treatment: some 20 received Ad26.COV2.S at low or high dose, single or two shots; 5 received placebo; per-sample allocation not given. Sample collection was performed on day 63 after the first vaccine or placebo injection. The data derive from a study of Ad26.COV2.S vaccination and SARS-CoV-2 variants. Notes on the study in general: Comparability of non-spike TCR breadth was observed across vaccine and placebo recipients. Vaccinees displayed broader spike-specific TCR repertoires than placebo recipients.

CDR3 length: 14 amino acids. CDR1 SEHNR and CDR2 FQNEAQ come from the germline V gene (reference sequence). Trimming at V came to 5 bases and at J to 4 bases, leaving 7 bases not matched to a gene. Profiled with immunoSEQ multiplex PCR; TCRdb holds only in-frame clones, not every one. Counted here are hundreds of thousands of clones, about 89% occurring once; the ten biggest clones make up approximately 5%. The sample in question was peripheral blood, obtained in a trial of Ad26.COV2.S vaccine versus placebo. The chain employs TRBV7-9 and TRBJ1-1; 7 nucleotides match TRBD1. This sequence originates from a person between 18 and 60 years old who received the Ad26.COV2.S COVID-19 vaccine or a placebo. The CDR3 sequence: CASSRQGMGTEAFF. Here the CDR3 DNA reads TGTGCCAGCAGCCGACAGGGTATGGGCACTGAAGCTTTCTTT.